Described below is a single T cell receptor (beta chain) sequence and its context. What it recognizes is unknown. The data were obtained in a study of T cells after yellow fever vaccination. Looking at the study overall: For low cell numbers, libraries were made with SMART-Seq v4 Ultra Low Input.

5'RACE template switching produced TCR cDNA carrying a universal primer site and UMIs. TCRdb re-called the 5' RACE reads with MiXCR, one entry per CDR3 protein. The sample contains about 260,000 distinct CDR3 sequences, approximately 12% of which appear only once. Trimming cost V 3 bases and J 1 base, with 15 bases left between them. The CDR3 length is 16 residues. Whole-study findings and limits: Boosting was followed by the reappearance of most primary-vaccination clones (just under 97% CD4, about 90% CD8). Bulk-population clonotypes that are abundant could appear as contaminants in FACS-sorted repertoires.

Sequenced material: CD4+ T cells sorted from PBMCs, taken 45 days after the yellow fever booster vaccination. The V gene is TRBV12-3 or TRBV12-4, the J gene TRBJ2-5, with D perhaps TRBD2 (5 bases). The receptor was isolated from a man in his thirties or forties who received the YFV17D yellow fever vaccine. This chain's CDR3 is CASSLSSGRFQETQYF. CDR3 nucleotide sequence: TGTGCCAGCAGTTTGTCGAGCGGACGATTCCAAGAGACCCAGTACTTC.